The clone carrying this T cell receptor (beta chain) turned up a few times. This record belongs to a study of shared clonotypes between healthy human individuals. Overall study: The study used three CD4 naive, three CD4 memory, two CD8 naive and one CD8 memory plate per donor.

Those who donated were healthy HIV-negative adults, with no recent acute infections or vaccinations reported. Sequencing used immunoSEQ multiplex PCR; TCRdb keeps in-frame clones, though not all of them. The sample shows 1 million to 1.2 million clones, 60% to 80% of them seen only once. The V gene's germline CDR1 is MDHEN and CDR2 SYDVKM. This CDR3 comprises 15 residues. Trimming took 5 bases from V and 4 from J; bases not matched to a gene: 8. Specimen: memory CD4+ T cells from PBMCs. The sample's subset: CD45RA-negative fraction. The J gene is TRBJ2-7, the V gene TRBV28, with 10 nucleotides matching TRBD1. This receptor was taken from a man between 18 and 35 years old in good health. Some clones in this sample may be carry-over from other donors' samples. CDR3 in DNA: TGTGCCAGCAGTGGGGACAGGGGAATGAGGTACGAGCAGTACTTC. Translated, it gives CASSGDRGMRYEQYF. Together with reference TRBV28 and TRBJ2-7, the CDR3 gives the full variable domain: DVKVTQSSRYLVKRTGEKVFLECVQDMDHENMFWYRQDPGLGLRLIYFSYDVKMKEKGDIPEGYSVSREKKERFSLILESASTNQTSMYLCASSGDRGMRYEQYFGPGTRLTVT.